This T cell receptor beta chain was sequenced during a study of control samples from healthy donors and cancer patients. This CDR3 is 14 amino acids long. V lost 1 base and J lost 6; bases outside the gene matches: 5. Germline V gene lookup returns CDR1 LGHDT and CDR2 YNNKEL (reference sequence). Only in-frame clones appear in the TCRdb table, and some are missing; sequencing was by immunoSEQ multiplex PCR. In the table there are 200,000 to 250,000 clones, 90% to 95% of which are singletons. The chain joins TRBV3-1 (or the pseudogene TRBV3-2) to TRBJ1-1; 7 positions match TRBD1. The sequence derives from a man in his forties or fifties in good health. Sample: blood. DNA for the CDR3: TGTGCCAGCAGCCAAGGACAGGGTAGCCCTGAAGCTTTCTTT. Its translation is CASSQGQGSPEAFF.